The clone carrying this T cell receptor (beta chain) was observed a single time. Its antigen is not known. This sample was included in a study of radiotherapy plus CTLA-4 blockade in lung cancer. Study context: Objective response was observed in roughly 20% of patients, and disease control in 31%.

Assay: immunoSEQ multiplex PCR; the TCRdb copy retains only in-frame clones and omits some. The sample has around 70,000 clones; roughly 87% are singletons. With ipilimumab providing CTLA-4 blockade, focal radiation was administered to patients who had chemo-refractory metastatic non-small-cell lung cancer. Germline V gene sequence: CDR1 MNHNS, CDR2 SASEGT. V dropped 4 bases and J dropped 0 bases, with 16 bases sitting between them. The CDR3 totals 17 residues. Findings and caveats of the study: Per reports, early blood T cell clone dynamics, plus interferon-beta, forecast response most strongly.

Sequenced here: peripheral blood, sampled from a patient treated with radiotherapy plus ipilimumab. This chain connects TRBV6-1 to TRBJ2-1; the D gene is possibly TRBD2 (6 bases). The TCR sequence derives from a human donor with non-small cell lung cancer that progressed on radiotherapy plus ipilimumab. The CDR3 protein is CASSVRDFQSSYNEQFF. CDR3 in DNA: TGTGCCAGCAGTGTGAGGGACTTTCAGAGCTCCTACAATGAGCAGTTCTTC.